This TCR beta chain was found in a study of PD-L1 blockade in urothelial cancer. Study context: Blood was analyzed 3 weeks (second dose) and 6 weeks after treatment start. Peripheral blood specimens exhibited a median yield of approximately 150,000 T cells.

Clones were read by immunoSEQ multiplex PCR, and TCRdb kept only the in-frame ones, dropping some. The sample yields tens of thousands of clones, around nine tenths seen once. The germline V gene encodes CDR1 SGHRS and CDR2 YFSETQ. CDR3 length: 15 amino acids. The V and J ends lost 6 bases and 5 bases, in that order; junction bases with no gene match: 12. J is TRBJ2-7 and V is TRBV5-1; 9 bases are a match to TRBD1. This sample comprised PBMCs, obtained around atezolizumab (anti-PD-L1) treatment. The sequence was collected from a man aged 55 to 69 with urothelial cancer. The CDR3 nucleotides are TGCGCCAGCACACGGACAGGGGATGGGATTGACGAGCAGTACTTC. This encodes CASTRTGDGIDEQYF. Based on the CDR3 plus reference TRBV5-1 and TRBJ2-7, the full variable domain is KAGVTQTPRYLIKTRGQQVTLSCSPISGHRSVSWYQQTPGQGLQFLFEYFSETQRNKGNFPGRFSGRQFSNSRSEMNVSTLELGDSALYLCASTRTGDGIDEQYFGPGTRLTVT.